Below, one TCR beta chain is given with its context. Each donor (without exception) was a healthy Caucasian. After removal of 3 bases from V and 13 bases from J, the junction contained 18 bases not matched to a gene. Germline values: CDR1 SGHRS, CDR2 YFSETQ. The CDR3 totals 16 residues. The data stem from a study of identical twins. Each CDR3 protein gets one entry after TCRdb re-called the 5' RACE reads with MiXCR. The table lists about 470,000 distinct CDR3 sequences, roughly 24% of them singletons, with about 2.7% in the top ten. Another study also made use of these data, one on T cells expressing NK-cell markers. This second study says: Of eight sequenced donors, seven were HCMV-seropositive and one HCMV-seronegative.

This chain links TRBV5-1 with TRBJ2-3, with 9 bases matching TRBD2. The sequence came from a woman under 30 in good health. The sequenced sample was CD4+ T cells sorted from blood. CDR3 residues: CASSSLAGFTQGSEYF. The CDR3 DNA is TGCGCCAGCAGCTCGCTAGCGGGGTTCACCCAGGGGTCGGAGTATTTT.